This section outlines one T cell receptor (beta chain) sequence together with its context. These data come from a study of blood T cell repertoires in COVID-19. The overall study: Spain, Italy and the United States supplied samples that represented acute and convalescent COVID-19. The cDNA or gDNA used as material had been derived from T cells, B-cell-depleted T cells, or PBMCs.

The ends were cut back, 5 bases at V and 5 bases at J, with 18 bases in the middle. In germline, CDR1 is MNHEY, CDR2 SVGAGI. This CDR3 has 15 residues. Original methodology: Amplified reference gene primers provided the basis for estimating nucleated cell counts. Libraries were prepared by immunoSEQ multiplex PCR; TCRdb keeps only in-frame clonotypes and omits some of them. That table supplies the V and J calls and clone size; D and trimming were determined from the DNA. The sample has about 34,000 clones; roughly 80% are singletons. The sequenced sample was peripheral blood. This sequence originates from a woman aged 55-69 years with acute or convalescent COVID-19. V gene TRBV6-5 combines with J gene TRBJ2-5; perhaps TRBD2 as D (7 bases). CDR3 in DNA: TGTGCCAGCAGTCCCGGGGGGACACCCGTGGAGACCCAGTACTTC. This gives the protein CASSPGGTPVETQYF.